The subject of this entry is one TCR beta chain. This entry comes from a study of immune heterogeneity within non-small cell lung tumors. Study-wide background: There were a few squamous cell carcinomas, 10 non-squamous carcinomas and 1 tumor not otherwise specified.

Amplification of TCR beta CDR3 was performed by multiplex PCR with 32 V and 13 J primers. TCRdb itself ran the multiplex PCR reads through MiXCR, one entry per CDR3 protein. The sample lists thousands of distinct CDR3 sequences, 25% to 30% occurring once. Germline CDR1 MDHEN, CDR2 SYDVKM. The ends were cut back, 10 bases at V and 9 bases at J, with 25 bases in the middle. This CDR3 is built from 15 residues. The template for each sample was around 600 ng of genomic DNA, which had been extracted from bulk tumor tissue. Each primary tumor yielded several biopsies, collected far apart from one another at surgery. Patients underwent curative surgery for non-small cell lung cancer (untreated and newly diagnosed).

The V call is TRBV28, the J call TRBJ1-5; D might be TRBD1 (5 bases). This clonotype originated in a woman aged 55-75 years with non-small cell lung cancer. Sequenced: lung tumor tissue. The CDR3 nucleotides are TGTGCCATCACTGCCGGGACGGGAACGGGGACGCCCCAGCATTTT. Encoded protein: CAITAGTGTGTPQHF.